These T cell receptor beta chains were read from a single sample in a study of cytomegalovirus exposure and HLA in healthy donors. TCRdb's table, derived via immunoSEQ multiplex PCR, lists solely in-frame clones and lacks some. The sample includes some 150,000 clones, about three quarters seen only once; the top ten take 1.5% to 2%. The sequenced sample was PBMCs. All receptors come from a female donor in good health and CMV-seronegative. Both conserved end residues are part of each CDR3. D genes are given only for firm matches. Not every row has a clone size; where given, it reads once, few, many or a size class.

TRBV6-1	once	TRBJ1-2	TRBD1	CASSERTSGTAYGYTF	TGTGCCAGCAGTGAAAGAACTAGCGGGACAGCCTATGGCTACACCTTC
TRBV5-8	-	TRBJ1-1	TRBD1	CASSDGTGILLTEAFF	TGTGCCAGCAGCGATGGGACAGGGATCCTGTTAACTGAAGCTTTCTTT
TRBV27	-	TRBJ1-1	-	CASSPTGLGTEAFF	TGTGCCAGCAGTCCAACAGGTTTGGGCACTGAAGCTTTCTTT
TRBV19	-	TRBJ1-1	-	CASSLSRHMNTEAFF	TGTGCCAGTAGTCTTTCGAGACACATGAACACTGAAGCTTTCTTT
TRBV18	once	TRBJ1-1	TRBD1	CASSPSLQGAKGTEAFF	TGTGCCAGCTCACCAAGTCTACAGGGGGCAAAGGGAACTGAAGCTTTCTTT
TRBV6-4	few	TRBJ1-1	-	CASSLNRENTEAFF	TGTGCCAGCAGTCTAAACAGGGAAAACACTGAAGCTTTCTTT
TRBV6-1	-	TRBJ2-3	-	CASSEASGRVTDTQYF	TGTGCCAGCAGTGAAGCTTCGGGCAGGGTCACAGATACGCAGTATTTT
TRBV6-5	-	TRBJ1-2	TRBD1	CASSFAGTASGYTF	TGTGCCAGCAGTTTTGCCGGGACAGCGAGTGGCTACACCTTC
TRBV5-8	-	TRBJ2-7	TRBD1	CASSFPQGAYEQYF	TGTGCCAGCAGCTTCCCCCAGGGGGCGTACGAGCAGTACTTC
TRBV6-5	-	TRBJ1-1	-	CASSYAGMNTEAFF	TGTGCCAGCAGTTACGCAGGCATGAACACTGAAGCTTTCTTT
TRBV2	-	TRBJ2-1	-	CASSEQGGENEQFF	TGTGCCAGCAGTGAACAGGGGGGCGAAAATGAGCAGTTCTTC
TRBV30	-	TRBJ2-7	-	CAWETGTYEQYF	TGTGCCTGGGAAACAGGGACCTACGAGCAGTACTTC
TRBV21-1	-	TRBJ2-7	-	CASSKGGGRVPYEQYF	TGTGCCAGCAGCAAAGGGGGCGGGAGGGTTCCCTACGAGCAGTACTTC
TRBV27	-	TRBJ1-1	-	CASSHPRGANTEAFF	TGTGCCAGCAGTCACCCGCGGGGGGCAAACACTGAAGCTTTCTTT
TRBV7-2	-	TRBJ2-7	TRBD2	CASRGTSGGGREQYF	TGTGCCAGCAGGGGGACTAGCGGGGGGGGTAGGGAGCAGTACTTC
TRBV7-2	-	TRBJ2-7	-	CASSSQGDTSYEQYF	TGTGCCAGCAGCTCCCAAGGGGACACTTCATACGAGCAGTACTTC
TRBV5-5	-	TRBJ2-7	-	CASSLRSVEQYF	TGTGCCAGCAGCTTGAGATCAGTCGAGCAGTACTTC
TRBV6-1	-	TRBJ1-2	-	CASSDTWTADYGYTF	TGTGCCAGCAGTGATACGTGGACAGCCGACTATGGCTACACCTTC
TRBV7-3	few	TRBJ2-1	-	CASSLRPSDAYNEQFF	TGTGCCAGCAGCTTACGTCCTAGCGATGCCTACAATGAGCAGTTCTTC
TRBV6-1	-	TRBJ2-5	-	CASSGFNQETQYF	TGTGCCAGCAGTGGTTTCAACCAAGAGACCCAGTACTTC
TRBV7-9	few	TRBJ1-2	-	CASSGELVGNYGYTF	TGTGCCAGCAGCGGGGAGTTAGTGGGGAACTATGGCTACACCTTC
TRBV6-5	-	TRBJ2-1	-	CASSSTPGGFTAEQFF	TGTGCCAGCAGTTCCACTCCTGGAGGATTTACAGCTGAGCAGTTCTTC
TRBV6-6	-	TRBJ1-5	-	CASSPFNQPQHF	TGTGCCAGCAGTCCCTTCAATCAGCCCCAGCATTTT
TRBV10-3	-	TRBJ1-6	TRBD1	CAISRTGSDSPLHF	TGTGCCATCAGTAGGACAGGTAGCGATTCACCCCTCCACTTT
TRBV7-9	-	TRBJ2-6	-	CASSLAGPGSGANVLTF	TGTGCCAGCAGCTTAGCGGGGCCCGGGAGTGGGGCCAACGTCCTGACTTTC
TRBV30	few	TRBJ1-2	-	CALNRITNYGYTF	TGTGCTCTGAACAGGATCACTAACTATGGCTACACCTTC
TRBV29-1	-	TRBJ2-7	-	CSVEDFSYEQYF	TGCAGCGTTGAAGACTTCTCGTACGAGCAGTACTTC
TRBV21-1	-	TRBJ1-5	-	CASSKISRIFGNQPQHF	TGTGCCAGCAGCAAAATCTCTAGGATCTTTGGCAATCAGCCCCAGCATTTT
TRBV27	-	TRBJ1-1	-	CASSLSPENTEAFF	TGTGCCAGCAGTTTATCTCCAGAGAACACTGAAGCTTTCTTT
TRBV12-2	-	TRBJ2-1	-	CASRLTENLAGVIHEQFF	TGTGCAAGTCGCTTAACCGAGAACCTAGCGGGAGTTATCCATGAGCAGTTCTTC
TRBV7-9	-	TRBJ1-5	-	CASSLDGGQPQHF	TGTGCCAGCAGCTTAGATGGCGGTCAGCCCCAGCATTTT
TRBV19	-	TRBJ2-7	TRBD1	CASSSHRDRQGYEQYF	TGTGCCAGTAGTTCCCACCGGGACAGACAAGGCTACGAGCAGTACTTC
TRBV6-5	once	TRBJ2-7	TRBD1	CASGTGGSYEQYF	TGTGCCAGCGGGACAGGTGGAAGCTACGAGCAGTACTTC
TRBV6-5	once	TRBJ2-7	TRBD2	CASSYGTSGNYEQYF	TGTGCCAGCAGTTACGGGACTAGCGGTAACTACGAGCAGTACTTC
TRBV5-1	-	TRBJ1-3	-	CASSLDGGHSGNTIYF	TGCGCCAGCAGCTTGGACGGCGGCCACTCTGGAAACACCATATATTTT
TRBV6-5	many	TRBJ1-2	-	CASSYLGGSGYTF	TGTGCCAGCAGTTACTTGGGGGGGTCGGGCTACACCTTC
TRBV6-1	-	TRBJ2-7	-	CASSEARGNLGREQYF	TGTGCCAGCAGTGAAGCCCGCGGGAATCTGGGGCGCGAGCAGTACTTC
TRBV19	-	TRBJ2-3	-	CATHGLRADTQYF	TGTGCCACCCATGGACTGAGGGCAGATACGCAGTATTTT
TRBV10-1	few	TRBJ2-7	-	CASSLTGSYEQYF	TGCGCCAGCAGCCTGACAGGTTCCTACGAGCAGTACTTC
TRBV6-5	-	TRBJ2-7	TRBD2	CASSFRRREGAEQYF	TGTGCCAGCAGCTTTCGGAGGCGGGAGGGTGCAGAGCAGTACTTC
TRBV10-1	few	TRBJ1-1	-	CASSESRATEAFF	TGCGCCAGCAGTGAGTCGCGGGCCACTGAAGCTTTCTTT
TRBV7-2	few	TRBJ1-6	-	CASSLEQGATPLHF	TGTGCCAGCAGCTTAGAACAGGGTGCCACACCCCTCCACTTT
TRBV10-2	-	TRBJ2-7	TRBD2	CASSVLAAEQYF	TGCGCCAGCAGTGTGCTAGCGGCCGAGCAGTACTTC